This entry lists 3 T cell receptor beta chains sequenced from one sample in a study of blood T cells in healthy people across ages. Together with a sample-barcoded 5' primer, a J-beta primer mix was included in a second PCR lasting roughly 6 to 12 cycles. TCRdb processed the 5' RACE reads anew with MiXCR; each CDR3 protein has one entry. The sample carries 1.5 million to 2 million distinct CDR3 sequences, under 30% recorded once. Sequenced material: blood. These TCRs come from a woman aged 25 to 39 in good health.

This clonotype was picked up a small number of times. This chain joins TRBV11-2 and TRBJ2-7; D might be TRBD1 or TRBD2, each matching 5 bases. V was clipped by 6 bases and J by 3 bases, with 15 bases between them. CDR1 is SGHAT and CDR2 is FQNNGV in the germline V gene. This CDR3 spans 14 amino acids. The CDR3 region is CASSRTGTNYEQYF. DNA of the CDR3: TGTGCCAGCAGTCGGACCGGGACCAACTACGAGCAGTACTTC.

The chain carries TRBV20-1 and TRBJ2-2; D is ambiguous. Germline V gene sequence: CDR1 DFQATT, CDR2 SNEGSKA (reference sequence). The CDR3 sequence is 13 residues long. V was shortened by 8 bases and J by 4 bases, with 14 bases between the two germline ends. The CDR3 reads CSFKGVGTGELFF. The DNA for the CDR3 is TGCAGTTTCAAGGGTGTCGGCACCGGGGAGCTGTTTTTT.

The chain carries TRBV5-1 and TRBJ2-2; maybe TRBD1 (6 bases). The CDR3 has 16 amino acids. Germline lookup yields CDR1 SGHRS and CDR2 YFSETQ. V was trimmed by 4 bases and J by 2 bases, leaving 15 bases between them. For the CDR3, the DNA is TGCGCCAGCAGCCCCTCGGGACAAGAAAACACCGGGGAGCTGTTTTTT. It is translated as CASSPSGQENTGELFF.